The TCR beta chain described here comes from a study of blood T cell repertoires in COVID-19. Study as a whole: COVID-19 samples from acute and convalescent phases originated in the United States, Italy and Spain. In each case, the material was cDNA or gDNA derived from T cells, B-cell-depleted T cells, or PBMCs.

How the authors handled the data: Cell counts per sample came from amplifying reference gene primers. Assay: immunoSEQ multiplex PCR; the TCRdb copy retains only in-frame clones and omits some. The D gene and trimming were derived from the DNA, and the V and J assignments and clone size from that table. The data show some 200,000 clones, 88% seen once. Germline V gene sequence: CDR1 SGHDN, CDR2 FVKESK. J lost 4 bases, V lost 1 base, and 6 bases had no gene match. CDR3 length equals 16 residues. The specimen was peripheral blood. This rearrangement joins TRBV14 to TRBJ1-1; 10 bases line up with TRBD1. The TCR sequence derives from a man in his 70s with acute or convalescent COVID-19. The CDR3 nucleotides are TGTGCCAGCAGCCAAGCCGGGACAGGGGTTGTCACTGAAGCTTTCTTT. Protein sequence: CASSQAGTGVVTEAFF.